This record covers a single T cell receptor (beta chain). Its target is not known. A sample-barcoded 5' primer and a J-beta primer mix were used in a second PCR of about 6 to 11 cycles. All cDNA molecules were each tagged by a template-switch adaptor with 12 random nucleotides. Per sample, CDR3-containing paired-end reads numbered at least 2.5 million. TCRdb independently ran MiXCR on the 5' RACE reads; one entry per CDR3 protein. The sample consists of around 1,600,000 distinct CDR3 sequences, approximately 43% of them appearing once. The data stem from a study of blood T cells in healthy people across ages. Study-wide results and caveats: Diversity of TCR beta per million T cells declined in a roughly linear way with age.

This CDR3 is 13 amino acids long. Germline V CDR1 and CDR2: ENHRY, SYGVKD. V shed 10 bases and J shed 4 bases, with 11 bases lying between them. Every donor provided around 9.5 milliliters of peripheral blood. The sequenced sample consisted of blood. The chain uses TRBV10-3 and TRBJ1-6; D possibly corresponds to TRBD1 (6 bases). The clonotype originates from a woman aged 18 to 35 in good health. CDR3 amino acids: CANPGEYNSPLHF. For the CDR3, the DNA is TGTGCCAACCCAGGGGAGTATAATTCACCCCTCCACTTT.